The rows below give T cell receptor beta chains drawn from one sample of a study of blood T cell repertoires in COVID-19. Produced via immunoSEQ multiplex PCR; TCRdb's table is partial and in-frame only. This table has a few hundred thousand clones, roughly 80% appearing once. Sample: peripheral blood. The receptors originated from a person aged 70 to 85 with COVID-19, enrolled during active disease. Both conserved end residues are part of each CDR3. D genes are given only for firm matches. Not every row has a clone size; where given, it reads once, few, many or a size class.

.,TRBV7-9,.,TRBJ2-7,TGTGCCAGCAGCTCAAGACAGGATACCTACGAGCAGTACTTC,CASSSRQDTYEQYF
.,TRBV28,TRBD1,TRBJ1-5,TGTGCCAGCAGTTTGCCCACAGGGGGCCGTCAGCCCCAGCATTTT,CASSLPTGGRQPQHF
.,TRBV7-2,TRBD1,TRBJ1-6,TGTGCCAGCAGCCCCCGGGACAGGGGAGTTTCCTATAATTCACCCCTCCACTTT,CASSPRDRGVSYNSPLHF
.,TRBV6-5,.,TRBJ1-2,TGTGCCAGCAGTTACTCCCAGAGCGCCTATGGCTACACCTTC,CASSYSQSAYGYTF
.,TRBV28,.,TRBJ1-3,TGTGCCAGCAGTTTATGGGTAGAGAGAGTCTCTGGAAACACCATATATTTT,CASSLWVERVSGNTIYF
.,TRBV12-3/TRBV12-4,.,TRBJ2-5,TGTGCCAGCAGTCCACCGTGGGAGGAGACCCAGTACTTC,CASSPPWEETQYF
.,TRBV10-3,.,TRBJ2-2,TGTGCCATCAGTGGTCATGGCAACACCGGGGAGCTGTTTTTT,CAISGHGNTGELFF
.,TRBV6-2/TRBV6-3,TRBD2,TRBJ2-2,TGTGCCAGCAGTTATGGGCGAGCGGGGGGCTCCGGCACCGGGGAGCTGTTTTTT,CASSYGRAGGSGTGELFF
.,TRBV3-1/TRBV3-2,TRBD1,TRBJ1-1,TGTGCCAGCACCCTACGGGACAGGGACACTGAAGCTTTCTTT,CASTLRDRDTEAFF
.,TRBV28,.,TRBJ2-7,TGTGCCAGCTACTCGAACCCCCTAGTCACAACGTTCGGGCAGTACTTC,CASYSNPLVTTFGQYF
.,TRBV18,.,TRBJ2-1,TGTGCCAGCTCACCAGACAGTCCGAAGGTTTTTCATGAGCAGTTCTTC,CASSPDSPKVFHEQFF
.,TRBV28,TRBD2,TRBJ2-5,TGTGCCAGCAGTTCGAAAACTAGCGGGGGGGCCGACGAGACCCAGTACTTC,CASSSKTSGGADETQYF
.,TRBV28,.,TRBJ2-7,TGTGCCAGCAGTTTATTCAGGGAGGCCTACGAGCAGTACTTC,CASSLFREAYEQYF
.,TRBV2,.,TRBJ1-4,TGTGCCAGCAGTGAAATGGGGCTAGATGGTGAAAAACTGTTTTTT,CASSEMGLDGEKLFF
.,TRBV4-1,TRBD1,TRBJ2-5,TGCGCCAGCAGCCAAGAGATCCAGGCAGGGGGCATCCAAGAGACCCAGTACTTC,CASSQEIQAGGIQETQYF
.,TRBV7-9,.,TRBJ1-2,TGTGCCAGCAGCTTAGCTCAGGCTAACTATGGCTACACCTTC,CASSLAQANYGYTF
.,TRBV7-2,.,TRBJ2-3,TGTGCCAGCACCCCGGACTCAGTTAGCACAGATACGCAGTATTTT,CASTPDSVSTDTQYF
.,TRBV7-8,.,TRBJ2-1,TGTGCCAGCAGCTTAGGACCCCAGGGGCGGGTGGATGAGCAGTTCTTC,CASSLGPQGRVDEQFF
few,TRBV18,TRBD1,TRBJ1-5,TGTGCCAGCTCTGGACAGGGGGCTGGGATTCAGCCCCAGCATTTT,CASSGQGAGIQPQHF
.,TRBV29-1,TRBD1,TRBJ1-5,TGCAGCGTGAGCCCGGGACAGGTTAATCAGCCCCAGCATTTT,CSVSPGQVNQPQHF
.,TRBV2,TRBD1,TRBJ1-2,TGTGCCAGCAGCAGCAGGCTCGGGACAGGCCATCCTGGCTACACCTTC,CASSSRLGTGHPGYTF
.,TRBV7-2,.,TRBJ2-2,TGTGCCAGCAGCTTTTCTTCGAGCGGCACCGGGGAGCTGTTTTTT,CASSFSSSGTGELFF
.,TRBV28,TRBD1,TRBJ2-3,TGTGCCAGCCGACGGGACAGCTACACAGATACGCAGTATTTT,CASRRDSYTDTQYF
few,TRBV19,TRBD2,TRBJ2-1,TGTGCCAGTAGTTTATACGGGGGGAGCTCCTACAATGAGCAGTTCTTC,CASSLYGGSSYNEQFF
.,TRBV7-2,.,TRBJ1-2,TGTGCCAGCAGCTTGGACGCAGGGGGCTACACCTTC,CASSLDAGGYTF
.,TRBV5-8,TRBD1,TRBJ1-2,TGTGCCAGCAGGGGCGGGACAGGGGGCCGTTCTTACGGCTACACCTTC,CASRGGTGGRSYGYTF
.,TRBV11-2,.,TRBJ2-7,TGTGCCAGCAGCTTATATGACAGGTCCTACGAGCAGTACTTC,CASSLYDRSYEQYF
.,TRBV19,TRBD1,TRBJ2-2,TGTGCCAGTAAGGACGAACCGGGACAGGGAATTTTTGGGGAGCTGTTTTTT,CASKDEPGQGIFGELFF
.,TRBV5-3,TRBD1,TRBJ1-6,TGTGCCGGAGTACTATCGGACAGGGAGAGCAATTCACCCCTCCACTTT,CAGVLSDRESNSPLHF
few,TRBV10-3,.,TRBJ1-2,TGTGCCATCAGTGAGTCGAGGGAGAGTAACTATGGCTACACCTTC,CAISESRESNYGYTF
.,TRBV25-1,TRBD2,TRBJ2-7,TGTGCCAGCAGCCAGACGGGACTAGCCTCCGAGCAGTACTTC,CASSQTGLASEQYF
few,TRBV2,.,TRBJ1-2,TGTGCCAGCAATCCGCTCCAGGGTGGCTATGGCTACACCTTC,CASNPLQGGYGYTF
once,TRBV6-4,.,TRBJ1-4,TGTGCCAGCAGTTTTGGGGGCGGAACTAATGAAAAACTGTTTTTT,CASSFGGGTNEKLFF
.,TRBV5-1,TRBD2,TRBJ2-7,TGCGCCAGCAGCTATAGCGGGGGGCTCCCCTACGAGCAGTACTTC,CASSYSGGLPYEQYF
.,TRBV28,TRBD2,TRBJ2-5,TGTGCCAGCAGTGGGACTAGCATTCCATCGGAGACCCAGTACTTC,CASSGTSIPSETQYF
once,TRBV15,.,TRBJ2-3,TGTGCCACCAGCAGAGAGGGAAGGGGTTTGACAGATACGCAGTATTTT,CATSREGRGLTDTQYF
.,TRBV29-1,.,TRBJ1-1,TGCAGCGTCCAGAGTTTGGCAGGGATCTTCACTGAAGCTTTCTTT,CSVQSLAGIFTEAFF
.,TRBV11-2,.,TRBJ1-6,TGTGCCAGCAGCTTAGATGGGGGCGGTTGGAGCTCCTATAATTCACCCCTCCACTTT,CASSLDGGGWSSYNSPLHF
few,TRBV6-5,.,TRBJ2-3,TGTGCCAGCAGACCTTCAGGGTCGGATACGCAGTATTTT,CASRPSGSDTQYF
few,TRBV4-2,TRBD2,TRBJ2-1,TGTGCCAGCAGCCAAGAGGGGGGGACTAGCAATAGCAATGAGCAGTTCTTC,CASSQEGGTSNSNEQFF
many,TRBV5-5,.,TRBJ2-7,TGTGCCAGCAGCTTGGCGGGGAAAACCGAGCAGTACTTC,CASSLAGKTEQYF